Shown below are 15 T cell receptor beta chains from a single sample sequenced in a study of sequential checkpoint blockade in melanoma. The protocol was immunoSEQ multiplex PCR, while the TCRdb copy is restricted to in-frame clones and leaves out a portion. This table has 20,000 to 25,000 clones, around 80% appearing once. Stated treatment: randomized to nivolumab then ipilimumab (arm A) or the reverse (arm B). Sequencing was performed on CD8+ T cells sorted from blood (inferred from file names), taken from a patient given nivolumab and ipilimumab in sequence. Receptor source: a human donor with melanoma.

The V and J genes are TRBV6-1 and TRBJ2-1, with TRBD2 identical over 12 bases. This CDR3 comprises 19 residues. Germline assignment: CDR1 MNHNS and CDR2 SASEGT. The trim removed 1 base at V and 4 bases at J, leaving 11 bases unmatched. The CDR3 nucleotides read TGTGCCAGCAGTGAAGGAGGGACTAGCGGGCCGCTAAGATACAATGAGCAGTTCTTC. It encodes CASSEGGTSGPLRYNEQFF.

This clone occurred once. V gene TRBV27 combines with J gene TRBJ2-5; 7 bases are shared with TRBD1. Germline V CDR1 and CDR2: MNHEY, SMNVEV (reference sequence). The CDR3 extends over 13 amino acids. The V and J ends lost 5 bases and 2 bases, in that order; junction bases with no gene match: 2. DNA for the CDR3: TGTGCCAGCAGTATCAGGGGGCAAGAGACCCAGTACTTC. Amino acids: CASSIRGQETQYF.

The gene calls are TRBV7-2 and TRBJ2-1; 8 bases agree with TRBD2. Germline loops: CDR1 SGHTA, CDR2 FQGNSA. The CDR3 loop spans 16 amino acids. The ends lost 1 base at V and 6 bases at J; junction bases unmatched: 8. The CDR3: CASSLDGRAGGNEQFF. The CDR3 nucleotides read TGTGCCAGCAGCTTAGATGGTCGGGCGGGAGGCAATGAGCAGTTCTTC. The variable domain in full, completed from reference TRBV7-2 and TRBJ2-1, reads GAGVSQSPSNKVTEKGKDVELRCDPISGHTALYWYRQSLGQGLEFLIYFQGNSAPDKSGLPSDRFSAERTGGSVSTLTIQRTQQEDSAVYLCASSLDGRAGGNEQFFGPGTRLTVL.

The chain couples TRBV6-1 to TRBJ2-1, with D possibly matching TRBD2 (5 bases). Germline lookup yields CDR1 MNHNS and CDR2 SASEGT. The CDR3 is 13 amino acids. V dropped 5 bases and J dropped 6 bases, with 11 bases sitting between them. CDR3 coding DNA: TGTGCCAGCAGTTCTGAGGGTTTCAATGAGCAGTTCTTC. It translates to CASSSEGFNEQFF.

The chain is built from TRBV6-4 and TRBJ1-1; TRBD1 is a possible D gene (6 bases). CDR1 is MRHNA and CDR2 is SNTAGT in the germline V gene. The CDR3 has 14 amino acids. Trimming removed 6 bases at V and 2 bases at J, with 13 bases between. In DNA, the CDR3 is TGTGCCAGCAGGTTACAGGGCTCTAACACTGAAGCTTTCTTT. Amino acids: CASRLQGSNTEAFF.

The chain is built from TRBV30 and TRBJ1-1, with 7 bases lining up with TRBD1. CDR3 length equals 16 residues. Germline assignment: CDR1 GTSNPN and CDR2 SVGIG (reference sequence). With V trimmed by 3 bases and J by 0 bases, 10 bases remained unmatched. The CDR3 DNA reads TGTGCCTGGAGGGGGTCGACAGGGCGCTTGAACACTGAAGCTTTCTTT. Translating it yields CAWRGSTGRLNTEAFF.

About this clone itself: At one of its ends the junction is not consistent with the germline gene, which may arise from a read error. This rearrangement joins TRBV7-2 to TRBJ2-5, with 9 bases aligning to TRBD2. CDR1 and CDR2 (germline): SGHTA, FQGNSA. The CDR3 extends over 16 amino acids. CDR3 nucleotides: TGTGCCAGCAGCGTGAACCTAGCGGGACCACAAGGGACCCAGTACTTC. Amino acid sequence: CASSVNLAGPQGTQYF.

This chain uses TRBV7-2 with TRBJ2-3, with unresolved D. CDR3 length equals 14 residues. Germline V gene sequence: CDR1 SGHTA, CDR2 FQGNSA. Trimming shortened V by 5 bases and J by 4 bases, and 13 bases separated the two germline ends. The CDR3 loop reads CASSHRPVADTQYF. In DNA form, the CDR3 reads TGTGCCAGCAGCCACCGCCCGGTGGCAGATACGCAGTATTTT.

The gene calls are TRBV30 and TRBJ1-3; possibly TRBD1 for D (6 bases). V dropped 5 bases and J dropped 4 bases, with 18 bases sitting between them. This CDR3 is built from 15 residues. Germline-derived CDR1 and CDR2 are GTSNPN and SVGIG (reference sequence). The CDR3 loop is CAWGRGTDYGNTIYF. The CDR3 bases are TGTGCCTGGGGAAGGGGGACCGACTACGGAAACACCATATATTTT.

The genes are TRBV6-1 and TRBJ1-5; 7 bases agree with TRBD1. V gave up 1 base and J gave up 6 bases; unmatched junction bases: 6. Germline V gives CDR1 MNHNS, CDR2 SASEGT. This CDR3 has 15 amino acids. The CDR3 is CASSEVTGVGQPQHF. The CDR3 DNA sequence: TGTGCCAGCAGTGAAGTTACAGGGGTAGGTCAGCCCCAGCATTTT.

This chain joins TRBV14 and TRBJ2-2; 9 positions match TRBD1. The germline gives CDR1 SGHDN, CDR2 FVKESK. The CDR3 is made up of 16 amino acids. Losses at the gene ends were 4 bases for V and 2 bases for J; bases not matched to a gene: 5. In nucleotides, the CDR3 is TGTGCCAGCAGCCCAGGACAGGGGTACAACACCGGGGAGCTGTTTTTT. Amino acid sequence: CASSPGQGYNTGELFF.

The CDR3 region has the DNA TGCGCCAGCAGCTTGGTCGCGGGGGGCACAGATACGCAGTATTTT. Protein product: CASSLVAGGTDTQYF. V gene TRBV5-1 combines with J gene TRBJ2-3; 7 positions agree with TRBD2. The CDR3 is 15 amino acids. V was clipped by 0 bases and J by 1 base; unmatched bases: 2. From germline, CDR1 is SGHRS and CDR2 YFSETQ.

The gene calls are TRBV11-2 and TRBJ1-2; 7 nucleotides line up with TRBD1. Trimming at V came to 5 bases and at J to 8 bases, leaving 8 bases not matched to a gene. There are 13 residues in the CDR3. Looked up from germline, CDR1 is SGHAT and CDR2 is FQNNGV. This chain's CDR3 is CASSNNRGMGYTF. CDR3 nucleotides: TGTGCCAGCAGCAACAACAGGGGAATGGGCTACACCTTC.

The chain couples TRBV5-1 to TRBJ2-7; a possible D gene is TRBD1 (5 bases). The V end lost 1 base, the J end lost 6 bases, and 11 bases lay between the germline ends. This CDR3 region has 13 residues. Germline loops: CDR1 SGHRS, CDR2 YFSETQ. The CDR3 is CASSLTGWGEQYF. The CDR3 DNA sequence: TGCGCCAGCAGCTTGACAGGTTGGGGCGAGCAGTACTTC. Full variable domain (outside the CDR3, taken from reference TRBV5-1 and TRBJ2-7): KAGVTQTPRYLIKTRGQQVTLSCSPISGHRSVSWYQQTPGQGLQFLFEYFSETQRNKGNFPGRFSGRQFSNSRSEMNVSTLELGDSALYLCASSLTGWGEQYFGPGTRLTVT.

The CDR3: CASSTGTRFYEQYF. The CDR3 nucleotides are TGTGCCAGCAGCACCGGGACAAGGTTCTACGAGCAGTACTTC. The V and J genes are TRBV28 and TRBJ2-7; tentative D call: TRBD1 (6 bases). Germline assignment: CDR1 MDHEN and CDR2 SYDVKM. V lost 6 bases and J lost 3, with 15 bases in between. CDR3 length: 14 amino acids.